Given below is one T cell receptor beta chain in context. The target antigen is unknown. The source of the sample is a study of graft-versus-host responses after intestinal transplantation. Turning to the study itself: Each recipient received anti-thymocyte globulin induction, then tacrolimus and steroids for approximately 3 years.

Assay: immunoSEQ multiplex PCR; the TCRdb copy retains only in-frame clones and omits some. The sample has about 47,000 clones, 90% to 95% seen once; the top ten hold 0.2% to 0.25%. This CDR3 spans 16 amino acids. Germline V CDR1 and CDR2: SGHDN, FVKESK. Trimming stripped 4 bases from V and 3 bases from J, with 18 bases between. The sequencing here drew on unstimulated CD8+ T cells sorted from spleen or lymph node cells, taken before transplant. The clonotype was recovered from a human donor who was the organ donor for an intestinal transplant. J is TRBJ1-1 and V is TRBV14, with D perhaps TRBD1 (5 bases). In DNA form, the CDR3 reads TGTGCCAGCAGCCCCGGGACTGATTTTTGGCACACTGAAGCTTTCTTT. This encodes CASSPGTDFWHTEAFF.